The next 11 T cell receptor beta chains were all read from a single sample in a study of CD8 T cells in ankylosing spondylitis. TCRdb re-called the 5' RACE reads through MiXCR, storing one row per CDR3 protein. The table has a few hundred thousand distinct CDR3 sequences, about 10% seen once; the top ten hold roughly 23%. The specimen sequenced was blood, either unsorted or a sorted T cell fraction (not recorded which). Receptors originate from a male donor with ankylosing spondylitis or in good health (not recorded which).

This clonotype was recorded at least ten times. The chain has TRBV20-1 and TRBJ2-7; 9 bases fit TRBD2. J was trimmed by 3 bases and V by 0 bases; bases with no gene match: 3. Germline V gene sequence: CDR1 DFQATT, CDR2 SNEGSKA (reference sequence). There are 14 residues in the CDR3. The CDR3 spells CSARDVRGGYEQYF. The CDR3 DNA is TGCAGTGCTAGAGATGTGCGGGGGGGCTACGAGCAGTACTTC.

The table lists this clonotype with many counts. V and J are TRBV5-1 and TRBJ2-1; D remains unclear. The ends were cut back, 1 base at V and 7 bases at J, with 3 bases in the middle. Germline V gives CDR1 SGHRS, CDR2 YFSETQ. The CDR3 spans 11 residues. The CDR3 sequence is CASSLFNEQFF. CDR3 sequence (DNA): TGCGCCAGCAGCTTGTTTAATGAGCAGTTCTTC.

The CDR3 region has the DNA TGCAGCGTTGATCCCCGAGATACGCAGTATTTT. This encodes CSVDPRDTQYF. This chain uses TRBV29-1 with TRBJ2-3; the D is unclear. This CDR3 region has 11 residues. Trimming pared 3 bases from V and 5 bases from J, leaving 6 bases between. Germline V gene sequence: CDR1 SQVTM, CDR2 ANQGSEA.

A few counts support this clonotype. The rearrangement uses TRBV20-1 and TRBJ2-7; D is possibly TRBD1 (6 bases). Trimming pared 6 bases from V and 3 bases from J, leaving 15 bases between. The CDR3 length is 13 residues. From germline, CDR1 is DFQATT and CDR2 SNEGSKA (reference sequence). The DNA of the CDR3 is TGCAGTGCCCTGACAGGTTTGGTCTACGAGCAGTACTTC. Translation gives CSALTGLVYEQYF.

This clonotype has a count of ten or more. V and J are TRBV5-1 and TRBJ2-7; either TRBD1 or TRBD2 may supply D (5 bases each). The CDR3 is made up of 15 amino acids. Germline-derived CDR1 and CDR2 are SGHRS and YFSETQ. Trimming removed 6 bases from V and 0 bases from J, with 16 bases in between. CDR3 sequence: CASTPRDADSYEQYF. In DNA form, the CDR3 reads TGCGCCAGCACCCCCCGGGACGCCGACTCCTACGAGCAGTACTTC. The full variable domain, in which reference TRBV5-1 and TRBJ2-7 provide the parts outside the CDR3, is KAGVTQTPRYLIKTRGQQVTLSCSPISGHRSVSWYQQTPGQGLQFLFEYFSETQRNKGNFPGRFSGRQFSNSRSEMNVSTLELGDSALYLCASTPRDADSYEQYFGPGTRLTVT.

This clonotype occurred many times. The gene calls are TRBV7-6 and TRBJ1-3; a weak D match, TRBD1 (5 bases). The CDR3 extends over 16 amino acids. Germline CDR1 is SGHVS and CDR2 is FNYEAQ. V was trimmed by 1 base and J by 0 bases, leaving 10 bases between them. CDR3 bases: TGTGCCAGCAGCTTAGTAGGGGCAGTCTCTGGAAACACCATATATTTT. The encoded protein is CASSLVGAVSGNTIYF.

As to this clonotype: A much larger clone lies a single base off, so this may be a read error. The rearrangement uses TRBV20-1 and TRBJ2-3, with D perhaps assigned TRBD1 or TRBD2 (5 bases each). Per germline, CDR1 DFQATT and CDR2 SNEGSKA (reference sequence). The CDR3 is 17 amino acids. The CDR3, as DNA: TGCTGTGCTAGTCCGGGGTTATCTTCTTTAGGGGCAGATACGCAGTATTTT. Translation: CCASPGLSSLGADTQYF.

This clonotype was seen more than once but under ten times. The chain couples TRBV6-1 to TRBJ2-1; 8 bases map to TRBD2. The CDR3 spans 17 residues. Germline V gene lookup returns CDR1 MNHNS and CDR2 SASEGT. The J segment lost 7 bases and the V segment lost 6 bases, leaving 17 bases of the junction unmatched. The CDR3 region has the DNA TGTGCCAGCAGACGAGCTCAACTCGGGGGGGCTCGAAATGAGCAGTTCTTC. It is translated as CASRRAQLGGARNEQFF.

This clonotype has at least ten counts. Here the CDR3 DNA reads TGCGCCAGCAGCTTGGGGTTAGCAGACACCCAAGAGACCCAGTACTTC. Translating gives CASSLGLADTQETQYF. This sequence joins TRBV5-1 and TRBJ2-5, with no clear D. Germline CDR1 and CDR2: SGHRS and YFSETQ. CDR3 size: 16 residues. Deletions cut 0 bases from V and 1 base from J, with 13 bases between.

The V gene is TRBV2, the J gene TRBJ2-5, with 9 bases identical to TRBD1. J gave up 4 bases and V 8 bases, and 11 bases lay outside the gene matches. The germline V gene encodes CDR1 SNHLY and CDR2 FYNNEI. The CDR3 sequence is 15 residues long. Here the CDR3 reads CASAIQDRGGETQYF. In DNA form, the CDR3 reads TGTGCCAGCGCGATTCAGGACAGGGGTGGAGAGACCCAGTACTTC.

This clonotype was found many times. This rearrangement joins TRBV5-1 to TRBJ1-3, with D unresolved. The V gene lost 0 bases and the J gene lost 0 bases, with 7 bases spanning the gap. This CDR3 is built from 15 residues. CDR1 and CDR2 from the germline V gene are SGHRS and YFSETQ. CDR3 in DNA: TGCGCCAGCAGCTTGGACGTGGGCTCTGGAAACACCATATATTTT. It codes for CASSLDVGSGNTIYF. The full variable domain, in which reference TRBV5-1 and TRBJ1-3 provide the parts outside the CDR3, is KAGVTQTPRYLIKTRGQQVTLSCSPISGHRSVSWYQQTPGQGLQFLFEYFSETQRNKGNFPGRFSGRQFSNSRSEMNVSTLELGDSALYLCASSLDVGSGNTIYFGEGSWLTVV.